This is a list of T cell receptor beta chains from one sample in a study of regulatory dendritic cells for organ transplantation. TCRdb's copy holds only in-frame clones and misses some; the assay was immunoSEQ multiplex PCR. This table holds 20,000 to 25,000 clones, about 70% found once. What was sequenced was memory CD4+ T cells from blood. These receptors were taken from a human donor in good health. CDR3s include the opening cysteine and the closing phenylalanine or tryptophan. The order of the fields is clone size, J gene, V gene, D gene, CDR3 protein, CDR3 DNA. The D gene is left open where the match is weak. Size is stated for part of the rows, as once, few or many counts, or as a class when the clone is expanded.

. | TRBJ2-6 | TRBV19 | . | CASSIEASGANVLTF | TGTGCCAGTAGTATAGAGGCCTCTGGGGCCAACGTCCTGACTTTC
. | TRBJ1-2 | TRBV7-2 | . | CASSLGGFYGYTF | TGTGCCAGCAGTCTAGGTGGTTTCTATGGCTACACCTTC
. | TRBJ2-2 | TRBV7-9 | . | CASSNMGGNTGELFF | TGTGCCAGCAGCAATATGGGGGGAAACACCGGGGAGCTGTTTTTT
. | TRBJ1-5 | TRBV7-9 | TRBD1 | CASSLGATGASNQPQHF | TGTGCCAGCAGCTTAGGGGCGACAGGGGCGAGCAATCAGCCCCAGCATTTT
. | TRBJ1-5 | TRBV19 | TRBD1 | CASSTYSRRQGSNQPQHF | TGTGCCAGTAGTACCTATTCCCGGAGACAGGGGAGTAATCAGCCCCAGCATTTT
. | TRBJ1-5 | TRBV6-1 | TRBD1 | CASSGIQGAWNQPQHF | TGTGCCAGCAGTGGGATACAGGGGGCGTGGAATCAGCCCCAGCATTTT
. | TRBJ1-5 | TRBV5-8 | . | CASSLYVPSPGASQPQHF | TGTGCCAGCAGCTTGTACGTTCCTTCTCCAGGGGCTTCCCAGCCCCAGCATTTT
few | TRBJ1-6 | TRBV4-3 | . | CASGWEGDNSPLHF | TGCGCCAGCGGATGGGAGGGGGATAATTCACCCCTCCACTTT
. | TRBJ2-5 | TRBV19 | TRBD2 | CASSVFSGGQETQYF | TGTGCCAGTAGTGTCTTTAGCGGGGGACAAGAGACCCAGTACTTC
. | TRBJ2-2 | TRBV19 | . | CASSIPYSTGELFF | TGTGCCAGTAGTATCCCCTATTCCACCGGGGAGCTGTTTTTT
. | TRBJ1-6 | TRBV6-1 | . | CASSPVPQGHSPLHF | TGTGCCAGCAGCCCAGTTCCCCAGGGGCACTCACCCCTCCACTTT
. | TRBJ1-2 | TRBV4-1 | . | CASSQVPGGGMGGYTF | TGCGCCAGCAGCCAAGTCCCGGGGGGAGGGATGGGTGGCTACACCTTC
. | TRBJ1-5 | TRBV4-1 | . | CASSQANQGINQPQHF | TGCGCCAGCAGCCAAGCGAACCAGGGTATCAATCAGCCCCAGCATTTT
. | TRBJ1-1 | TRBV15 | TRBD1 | CATSTWGTVRGTEAFF | TGTGCCACCAGCACCTGGGGGACAGTTAGGGGCACTGAAGCTTTCTTT
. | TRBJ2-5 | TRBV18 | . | CASSPPGGRETQYF | TGTGCCAGCTCACCCCCCGGGGGACGAGAGACCCAGTACTTC
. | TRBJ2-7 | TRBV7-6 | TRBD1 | CASSPQGVLSYEQYF | TGTGCCAGCAGCCCGCAGGGGGTCCTCTCCTACGAGCAGTACTTC
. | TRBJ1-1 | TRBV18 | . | CASSYRKSNTEAFF | TGTGCCAGCTCATACAGGAAATCAAACACTGAAGCTTTCTTT
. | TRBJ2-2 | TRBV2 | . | CASSIKRGELFF | TGTGCCAGCAGTATTAAGCGCGGGGAGCTGTTTTTT
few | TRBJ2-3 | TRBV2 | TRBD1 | CASQGQGTDTQYF | TGTGCCAGCCAAGGACAGGGGACAGATACGCAGTATTTT
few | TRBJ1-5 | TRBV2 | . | CASSEFSYSNQPQHF | TGTGCCAGCAGTGAGTTCAGTTATAGCAATCAGCCCCAGCATTTT
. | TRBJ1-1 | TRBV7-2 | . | CASSSRLPARNTEAFF | TGTGCCAGCAGCTCCCGCTTGCCTGCGCGGAACACTGAAGCTTTCTTT
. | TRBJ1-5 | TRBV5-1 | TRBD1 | CASSLGTASNQPQHF | TGCGCCAGCAGCCTAGGGACAGCTAGCAATCAGCCCCAGCATTTT
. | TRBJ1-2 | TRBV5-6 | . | CASSFGWQAANYGYTF | TGTGCCAGCAGCTTTGGGTGGCAGGCCGCTAACTATGGCTACACCTTC
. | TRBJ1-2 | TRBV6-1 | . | CASRYRDGYTF | TGTGCCAGCAGATACAGGGATGGCTACACCTTC
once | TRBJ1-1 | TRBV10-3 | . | CAISGGWGGTTEAFF | TGTGCCATCAGTGGGGGATGGGGGGGGACCACTGAAGCTTTCTTT
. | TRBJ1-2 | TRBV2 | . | CASSGQAGGYTF | TGTGCCAGCAGTGGACAGGCAGGGGGCTACACCTTC
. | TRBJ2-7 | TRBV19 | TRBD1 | CASGRTGTYEQYF | TGTGCCAGTGGCCGGACAGGGACCTACGAGCAGTACTTC
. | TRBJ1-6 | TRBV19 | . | CASSIDPDSPLHF | TGTGCCAGTAGTATAGATCCCGATTCACCCCTCCACTTT
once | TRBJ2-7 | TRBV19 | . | CASSPQGSYEQYF | TGTGCCAGTAGTCCCCAGGGATCCTACGAGCAGTACTTC
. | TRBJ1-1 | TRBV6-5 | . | CASGRAGGEREAFF | TGTGCCAGCGGTCGGGCAGGAGGTGAAAGGGAAGCTTTCTTT
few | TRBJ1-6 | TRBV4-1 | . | CASSQEALSPLHF | TGCGCCAGCAGCCAAGAGGCCCTTTCACCCCTCCACTTT
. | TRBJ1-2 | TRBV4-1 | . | CASSQETATPNYGYTF | TGCGCCAGCAGCCAGGAGACAGCTACGCCTAACTATGGCTACACCTTC
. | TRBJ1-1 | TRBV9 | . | CASSGGRGWNTEAFF | TGTGCCAGCAGCGGGGGGAGGGGTTGGAACACTGAAGCTTTCTTT
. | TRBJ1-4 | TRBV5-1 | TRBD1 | CASSTEGANEKLFF | TGCGCCAGCAGCACGGAGGGGGCAAATGAAAAACTGTTTTTT
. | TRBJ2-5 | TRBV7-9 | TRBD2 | CASSSSGGREETQYF | TGTGCCAGCAGCTCGAGCGGGGGTCGGGAAGAGACCCAGTACTTC
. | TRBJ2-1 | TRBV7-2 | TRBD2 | CASSLGVQGTSGGAAFF | TGTGCCAGCAGCTTAGGCGTACAGGGGACTAGCGGGGGGGCCGCGTTCTTC
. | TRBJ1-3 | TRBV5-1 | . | CASSQGSAAGNTIYF | TGCGCCAGCAGCCAGGGTTCGGCGGCTGGAAACACCATATATTTT
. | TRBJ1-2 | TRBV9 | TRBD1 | CASSVDGTAGYTF | TGTGCCAGCAGCGTAGATGGGACAGCTGGCTACACCTTC
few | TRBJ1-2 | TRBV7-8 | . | CASSIGREDLYGYTF | TGTGCCAGCAGCATTGGAAGGGAGGACCTCTACGGCTACACCTTC
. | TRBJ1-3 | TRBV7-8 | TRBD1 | CASSTSSNRGPSGNTIYF | TGTGCCAGCAGCACCTCGTCTAACAGGGGGCCATCAGGAAACACCATATATTTT
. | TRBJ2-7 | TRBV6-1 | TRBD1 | CASSPGTAYEQYF | TGTGCCAGCAGCCCTGGGACAGCCTACGAGCAGTACTTC
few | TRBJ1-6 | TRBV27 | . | CASSLAGSCHF | TGTGCCAGCAGTTTAGCGGGGTCTTGTCACTTT
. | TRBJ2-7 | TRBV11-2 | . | CASSSAGSYEQYF | TGTGCCAGCAGCTCGGCAGGGTCCTACGAGCAGTACTTC
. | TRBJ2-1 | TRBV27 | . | CASSLNREPTPPYNEQFF | TGTGCCAGCAGTTTAAACAGGGAACCCACCCCCCCTTACAATGAGCAGTTCTTC
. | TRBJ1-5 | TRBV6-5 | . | CASSQQGNQPQHF | TGTGCCAGCAGTCAACAGGGAAATCAGCCCCAGCATTTT
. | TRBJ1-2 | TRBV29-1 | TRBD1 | CSVGSGTGGFNYGYTF | TGCAGCGTTGGGTCCGGGACAGGGGGCTTTAACTATGGCTACACCTTC
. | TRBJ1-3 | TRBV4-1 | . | CASSQDLRRSTGNTIYF | TGCGCCAGCAGCCAAGATCTTCGCAGGTCGACTGGAAACACCATATATTTT
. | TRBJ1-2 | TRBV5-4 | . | CASRSIVGLYGYTF | TGTGCCAGCAGGTCTATCGTTGGTCTCTATGGCTACACCTTC
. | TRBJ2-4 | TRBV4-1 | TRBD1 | CASSQTGQGRGNIQYF | TGCGCCAGCAGCCAAACAGGACAGGGGAGGGGAAACATTCAGTACTTC
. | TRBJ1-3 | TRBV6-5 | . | CASSRTPEPGNTIYF | TGTGCCAGCAGCCGGACTCCGGAGCCCGGAAACACCATATATTTT
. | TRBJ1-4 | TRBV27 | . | CASSFRGESNEKLFF | TGTGCCAGCAGTTTCAGGGGAGAGTCTAATGAAAAACTGTTTTTT
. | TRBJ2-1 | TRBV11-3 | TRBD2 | CASSLRAGGYNEQFF | TGTGCCAGCAGCTTACGGGCGGGGGGCTACAATGAGCAGTTCTTC
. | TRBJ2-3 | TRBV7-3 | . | CASSLLASSTDTQYF | TGTGCCAGCAGCTTACTAGCGTCTAGCACAGATACGCAGTATTTT
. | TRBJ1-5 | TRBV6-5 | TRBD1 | CASTRQGSQPQHF | TGTGCCAGCACCAGACAGGGGAGTCAGCCCCAGCATTTT
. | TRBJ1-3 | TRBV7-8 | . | CASSLVLGPAGNTIYF | TGTGCCAGCAGCTTAGTCTTGGGCCCCGCTGGAAACACCATATATTTT
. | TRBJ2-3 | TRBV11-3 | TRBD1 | CASSLRTGARADTQYF | TGTGCCAGCAGCTTACGGACAGGGGCAAGGGCAGATACGCAGTATTTT
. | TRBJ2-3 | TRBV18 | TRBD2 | CASSPLERGSTDTQYF | TGTGCCAGCTCCCCGCTTGAGCGGGGGAGCACAGATACGCAGTATTTT
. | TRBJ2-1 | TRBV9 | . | CASSQGINEQFF | TGTGCCAGCAGCCAGGGAATAAATGAGCAGTTCTTC
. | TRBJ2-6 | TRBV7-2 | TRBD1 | CASSRTGTASGANVLTF | TGTGCCAGCAGTCGAACTGGGACAGCCTCTGGGGCCAACGTCCTGACTTTC
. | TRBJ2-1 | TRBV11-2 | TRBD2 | CASSLMAGGPVGNEQFF | TGTGCCAGCAGCTTAATGGCGGGGGGGCCCGTGGGTAATGAGCAGTTCTTC